This T cell receptor (beta chain) was sequenced during a study of T cell responses to AZD1222 COVID-19 vaccine. The method was immunoSEQ multiplex PCR; TCRdb's version includes in-frame clones alone and lacks a portion of them. The sample has 150,000 to 200,000 clones, 94% seen once. This clonotype was sampled from an adult who received the AZD1222 COVID-19 vaccine. The starting material was peripheral blood, obtained 28 days after the second AZD1222 dose.

CDR3: CASSNMGGQNYGYTF. CDR3 DNA sequence: TGTGCCAGTAGTAATATGGGAGGACAGAACTATGGCTACACCTTC. The chain links TRBV19 to TRBJ1-2; possibly TRBD1 for D (6 bases). The germline V gene has CDR1 LNHDA and CDR2 SQIVND (reference sequence). The CDR3 sequence is 15 residues long. The ends were cut back, 4 bases at V and 2 bases at J, with 14 bases in the middle.